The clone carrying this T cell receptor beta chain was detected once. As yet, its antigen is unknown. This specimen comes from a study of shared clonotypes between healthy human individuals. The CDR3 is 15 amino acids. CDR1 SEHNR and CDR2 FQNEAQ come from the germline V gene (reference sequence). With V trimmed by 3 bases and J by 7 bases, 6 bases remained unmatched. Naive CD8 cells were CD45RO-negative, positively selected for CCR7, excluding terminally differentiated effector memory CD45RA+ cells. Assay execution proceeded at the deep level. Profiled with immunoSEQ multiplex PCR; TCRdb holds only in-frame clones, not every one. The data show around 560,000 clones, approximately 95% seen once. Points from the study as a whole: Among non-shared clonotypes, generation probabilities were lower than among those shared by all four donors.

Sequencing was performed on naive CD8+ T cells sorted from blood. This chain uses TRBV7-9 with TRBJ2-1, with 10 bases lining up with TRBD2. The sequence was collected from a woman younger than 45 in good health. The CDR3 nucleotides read TGTGCCAGCAGCTTCCGGACTAGCGGAGCGAATGAGCAGTTCTTC. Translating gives CASSFRTSGANEQFF. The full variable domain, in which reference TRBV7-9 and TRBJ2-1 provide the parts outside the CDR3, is DTGVSQNPRHKITKRGQNVTFRCDPISEHNRLYWYRQTLGQGPEFLTYFQNEAQLEKSRLLSDRFSAERPKGSFSTLEIQRTEQGDSAMYLCASSFRTSGANEQFFGPGTRLTVL.